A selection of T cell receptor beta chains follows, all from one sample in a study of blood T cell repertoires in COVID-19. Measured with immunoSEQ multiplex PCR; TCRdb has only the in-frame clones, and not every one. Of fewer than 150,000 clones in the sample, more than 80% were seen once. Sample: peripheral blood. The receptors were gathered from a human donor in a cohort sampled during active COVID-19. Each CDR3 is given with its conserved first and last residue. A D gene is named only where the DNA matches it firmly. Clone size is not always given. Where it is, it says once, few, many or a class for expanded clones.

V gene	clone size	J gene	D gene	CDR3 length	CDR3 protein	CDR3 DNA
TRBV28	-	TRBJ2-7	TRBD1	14	CASRNPGQAYEQYF	TGTGCCAGCAGAAACCCGGGACAGGCCTACGAGCAGTACTTC
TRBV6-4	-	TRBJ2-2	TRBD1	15	CASSVRQGDTGELFF	TGTGCCAGCAGTGTCCGACAGGGGGACACCGGGGAGCTGTTTTTT
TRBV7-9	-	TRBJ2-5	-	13	CASSLGLEETQYF	TGTGCCAGCAGCTTGGGACTTGAGGAGACCCAGTACTTC
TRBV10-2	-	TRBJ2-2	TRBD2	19	CASSEDGGLAGANTGELFF	TGCGCCAGCAGTGAAGATGGTGGCCTAGCGGGGGCGAACACCGGGGAGCTGTTTTTT
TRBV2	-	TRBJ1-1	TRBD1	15	CASSQDRGLNTEAFF	TGTGCCAGCAGCCAGGACAGGGGATTGAACACTGAAGCTTTCTTT
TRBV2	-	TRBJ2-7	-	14	CASSEAGGPYEQYF	TGTGCCAGCAGTGAAGCCGGGGGGCCCTACGAGCAGTACTTC
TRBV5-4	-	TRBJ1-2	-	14	CASSRAGEWGGYTF	TGTGCCAGCAGCCGCGCAGGGGAATGGGGTGGCTACACCTTC
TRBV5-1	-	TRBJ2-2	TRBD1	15	CASSWGQGGTGELFF	TGCGCCAGCAGCTGGGGACAGGGAGGGACCGGGGAGCTGTTTTTT
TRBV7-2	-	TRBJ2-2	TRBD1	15	CASSPPGQGNGELFF	TGTGCCAGCAGCCCCCCCGGACAGGGAAACGGGGAGCTGTTTTTT
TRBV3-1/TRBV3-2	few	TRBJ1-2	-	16	CASSHWAGRLSNGYTF	TGTGCCAGCAGCCACTGGGCAGGGAGGTTGAGTAATGGCTACACCTTC
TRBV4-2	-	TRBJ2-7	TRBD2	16	CASSPGRGNWSYEQYF	TGTGCCAGCAGCCCCGGGAGGGGAAATTGGTCCTACGAGCAGTACTTC
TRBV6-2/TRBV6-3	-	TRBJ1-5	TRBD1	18	CASSYTPATGVARQPQHF	TGTGCCAGCAGTTACACGCCGGCGACAGGGGTGGCAAGGCAGCCCCAGCATTTT
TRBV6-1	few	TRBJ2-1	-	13	CASSERPGNEQFF	TGTGCCAGCAGTGAAAGGCCGGGCAATGAGCAGTTCTTC
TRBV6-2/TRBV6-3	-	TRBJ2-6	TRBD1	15	CASTPGGLGANVLTF	TGTGCCAGCACCCCAGGGGGTTTGGGGGCCAACGTCCTGACTTTC
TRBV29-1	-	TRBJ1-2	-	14	CSVSNPGENYGYTF	TGCAGCGTCAGTAACCCGGGGGAAAACTATGGCTACACCTTC
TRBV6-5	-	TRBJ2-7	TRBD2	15	CASTFLGGALNEQYF	TGTGCCAGCACCTTCCTCGGGGGGGCCTTAAACGAGCAGTACTTC
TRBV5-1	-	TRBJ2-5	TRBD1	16	CASSLQGATGVETQYF	TGCGCCAGCAGCTTACAGGGGGCGACAGGGGTTGAGACCCAGTACTTC
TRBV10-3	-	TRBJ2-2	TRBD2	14	CAIRLAGDTGELFF	TGTGCCATCAGACTAGCGGGGGACACCGGGGAGCTGTTTTTT
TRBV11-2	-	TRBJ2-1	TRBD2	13	CASSPWTSGAQFF	TGTGCCAGCAGCCCTTGGACTAGCGGGGCCCAGTTCTTC
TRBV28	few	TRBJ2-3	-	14	CASSFPQGTDTQYF	TGTGCCAGCAGTTTCCCGCAGGGCACAGATACGCAGTATTTT
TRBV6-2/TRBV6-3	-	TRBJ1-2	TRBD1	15	CASSSRQGAVYGYTF	TGTGCCAGCAGTTCCCGACAGGGTGCCGTCTATGGCTACACCTTC
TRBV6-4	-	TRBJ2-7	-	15	CASRRAEGTHYEQYF	TGTGCCAGCAGGAGGGCCGAGGGTACGCACTACGAGCAGTACTTC
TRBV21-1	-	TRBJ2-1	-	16	CASSKATSGGFNEQFF	TGTGCCAGCAGCAAAGCGACTAGCGGGGGGTTCAATGAGCAGTTCTTC
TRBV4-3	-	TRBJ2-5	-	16	CASSQERARGLMTQYF	TGCGCCAGCAGCCAAGAGCGGGCCAGGGGTTTAATGACCCAGTACTTC
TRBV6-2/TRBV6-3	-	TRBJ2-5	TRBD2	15	CASTPVEGGKKTQYF	TGTGCCAGCACCCCAGTTGAGGGAGGGAAGAAGACCCAGTACTTC
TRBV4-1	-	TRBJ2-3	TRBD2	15	CASSLAGGHTDTQYF	TGCGCCAGCAGCCTAGCGGGGGGGCACACAGATACGCAGTATTTT
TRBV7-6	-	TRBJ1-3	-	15	CASSLDGVSGNTIYF	TGTGCCAGCAGCTTAGACGGTGTCTCTGGAAACACCATATATTTT
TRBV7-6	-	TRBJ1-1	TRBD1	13	CASSMGQGTEAFF	TGTGCCAGCAGCATGGGACAGGGGACTGAAGCTTTCTTT
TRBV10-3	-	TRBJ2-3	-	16	CAIRGEVGVRADTQYF	TGTGCCATCAGGGGGGAGGTCGGGGTTCGCGCAGATACGCAGTATTTT
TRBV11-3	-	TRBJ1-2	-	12	CASSLDDYGYTF	TGTGCCAGCAGCTTAGACGACTATGGCTACACCTTC
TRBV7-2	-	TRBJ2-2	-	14	CASSAGLATGELFF	TGTGCCAGCAGCGCGGGACTTGCCACCGGGGAGCTGTTTTTT
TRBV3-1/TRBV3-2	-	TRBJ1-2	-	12	CASSYRQSGYTF	TGTGCCAGCAGCTACCGACAGTCAGGCTACACCTTC
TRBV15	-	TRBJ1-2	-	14	CATSRYSRDYGYTF	TGTGCCACCAGCCGTTATTCCCGGGACTATGGCTACACCTTC
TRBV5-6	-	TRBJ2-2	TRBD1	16	CASSLVGQGLVGELFF	TGTGCCAGCAGCTTGGTCGGACAGGGGTTGGTCGGGGAGCTGTTTTTT
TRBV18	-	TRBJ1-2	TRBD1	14	CASSGDRGLDGYTF	TGTGCCAGCTCCGGAGACAGGGGTTTAGATGGCTACACCTTC
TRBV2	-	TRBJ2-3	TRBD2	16	CASSALGLAEIDTQYF	TGTGCCAGCAGTGCGCTAGGACTAGCGGAGATAGATACGCAGTATTTT
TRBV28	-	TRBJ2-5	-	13	CASRRRGGETQYF	TGTGCCAGCAGAAGGAGGGGCGGGGAGACCCAGTACTTC
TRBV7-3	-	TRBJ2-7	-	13	CASSLMGGSEQYF	TGTGCCAGCAGCTTAATGGGGGGTTCCGAGCAGTACTTC
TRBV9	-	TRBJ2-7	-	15	CASSPGAGTTYEQYF	TGTGCCAGCAGCCCCGGAGCGGGGACAACCTACGAGCAGTACTTC
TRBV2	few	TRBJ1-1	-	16	CASSVLPPGSGTEAFF	TGTGCCAGCAGTGTTCTCCCCCCAGGGTCCGGCACTGAAGCTTTCTTT
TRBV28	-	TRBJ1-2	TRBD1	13	CASNAGQFSGYTF	TGTGCCAGCAACGCGGGACAGTTCTCAGGCTACACCTTC
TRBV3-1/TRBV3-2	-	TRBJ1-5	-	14	CASSPGRGDQPQHF	TGTGCCAGCAGCCCCGGGAGGGGAGATCAGCCCCAGCATTTT
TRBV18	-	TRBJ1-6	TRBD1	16	CASSEARGQGGSPLHF	TGTGCCAGCTCAGAGGCTCGGGGACAGGGAGGATCACCCCTCCACTTT
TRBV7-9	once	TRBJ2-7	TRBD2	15	CASSSTSGGLYEQYF	TGTGCCAGCAGCTCGACTAGCGGGGGTTTATACGAGCAGTACTTC
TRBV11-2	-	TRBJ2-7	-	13	CASSLGDNYEQYF	TGTGCCAGCAGCTTAGGGGACAACTACGAGCAGTACTTC
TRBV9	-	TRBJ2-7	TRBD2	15	CASSVSPGGNYEQYF	TGTGCCAGCAGCGTTTCTCCGGGGGGGAACTACGAGCAGTACTTC
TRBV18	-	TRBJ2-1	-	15	CASSPLALADNEQFF	TGTGCCAGCTCACCACTTGCTTTGGCAGACAATGAGCAGTTCTTC
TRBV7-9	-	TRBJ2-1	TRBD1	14	CASSPGTGVNEQFF	TGTGCCAGCAGCCCAGGGACAGGGGTCAATGAGCAGTTCTTC
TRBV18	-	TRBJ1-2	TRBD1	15	CASSPTGEIGYGYTF	TGTGCCAGCTCACCGACAGGGGAAATAGGCTATGGCTACACCTTC
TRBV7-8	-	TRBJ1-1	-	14	CASSSRGRSLEAFF	TGTGCCAGCAGCTCGCGGGGGAGAAGCCTTGAAGCTTTCTTT
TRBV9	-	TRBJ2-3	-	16	CASSVDGASSTDTQYF	TGTGCCAGCAGCGTAGATGGTGCCAGTAGCACAGATACGCAGTATTTT
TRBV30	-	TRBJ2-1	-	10	CAWNRGEQFF	TGTGCCTGGAACCGGGGTGAGCAGTTCTTC
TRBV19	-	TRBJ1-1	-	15	CASSSRPRGGTEAFF	TGTGCCAGTAGTTCTCGACCTAGGGGTGGTACTGAAGCTTTCTTT
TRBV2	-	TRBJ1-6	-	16	CASTLRSSSYNSPLHF	TGTGCCAGCACCTTAAGATCTAGCTCCTATAATTCACCCCTCCACTTT